This T cell receptor (beta chain) was recorded in a study of regulatory T cells in long-lasting Graves disease. Regarding time point: newly diagnosed GD, antithyroid drugs for less than 3 months. PBMCs provided the RNA from which the TCR library was made. About this clonotype: Its specificity is unknown.

Construction of the TCR beta libraries employed iRepertoire HTBI primers in conjunction with Arm-PCR of CDR3 regions. Each CDR3 protein gets one entry after TCRdb re-called the multiplex PCR reads with MiXCR. This sample has 420,000 or so distinct CDR3 sequences; around 17% occur once, and the top ten carry about 23%. This CDR3 is built from 14 residues. V was clipped by 4 bases and J by 10 bases; unmatched bases: 10. Germline V CDR1 and CDR2: SEHNR, FQNEAQ (reference sequence). General study points: Blood alone, not thyroid tissue, was studied.

These sequences were also reported in another study, on T cells in Graves' hyperthyroidism and ophthalmopathy. This second report adds: On the basis of clinical symptoms, serum thyroxine and TRAb, thyroid ultrasound and orbital computed tomography, diagnoses were made.

The chain joins TRBV7-9 to TRBJ2-1; 7 bases align to TRBD1. This sample comprised peripheral blood mononuclear cells (PBMCs), obtained at new diagnosis, from a patient treated with antithyroid drugs. This TCR was sampled from a woman aged 18-35 years with Graves disease. This CDR3 reads CASSSGQVYYEQFF. CDR3 DNA: TGTGCCAGCAGCTCTGGACAGGTTTACTACGAGCAGTTCTTC.